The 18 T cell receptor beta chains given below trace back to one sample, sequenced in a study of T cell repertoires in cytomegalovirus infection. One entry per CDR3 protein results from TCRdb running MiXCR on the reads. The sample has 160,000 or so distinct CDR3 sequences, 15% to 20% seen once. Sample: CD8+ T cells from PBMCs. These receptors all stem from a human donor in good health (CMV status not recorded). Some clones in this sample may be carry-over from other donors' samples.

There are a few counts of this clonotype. The CDR3 DNA sequence: TGTGCCAGCAGTTACCGACTAGCGGGTGGCACCGGGGAGCTGTTTTTT. This codes for CASSYRLAGGTGELFF. The rearrangement joins TRBV6-5 to TRBJ2-2; 10 bases match TRBD2. The CDR3 extends over 16 amino acids. CDR1 MNHEY and CDR2 SVGAGI come from the germline V gene. Trimming at V came to 2 bases and at J to 4 bases, leaving 4 bases not matched to a gene.

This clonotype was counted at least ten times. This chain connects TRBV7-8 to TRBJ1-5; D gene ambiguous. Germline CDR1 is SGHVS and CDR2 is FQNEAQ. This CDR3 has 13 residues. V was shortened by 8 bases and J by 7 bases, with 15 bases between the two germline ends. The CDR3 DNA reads TGTGCCAGCGCCCCAAGTCGTGGGCAGCCCCAGCATTTT. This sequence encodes CASAPSRGQPQHF.

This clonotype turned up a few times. The CDR3 sequence is CASRKTSGISYNEQFF. The CDR3 region has the DNA TGTGCCAGCAGGAAGACTAGCGGAATCTCCTACAATGAGCAGTTCTTC. The V call is TRBV6-2 or TRBV6-3, the J call TRBJ2-1, with 9 bases fitting TRBD2. V was clipped by 6 bases and J by 0 bases; unmatched bases: 6. CDR3 length equals 16 residues. The germline CDR1 and CDR2 sequences are MNHEY and SVGEGT.

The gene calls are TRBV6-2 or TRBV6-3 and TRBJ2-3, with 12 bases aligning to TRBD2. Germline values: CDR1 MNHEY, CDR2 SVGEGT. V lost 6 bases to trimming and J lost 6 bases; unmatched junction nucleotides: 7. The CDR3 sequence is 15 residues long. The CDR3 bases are TGTGCCAGCAGGGCACTAGCGGGAGGATCGGATACGCAGTATTTT. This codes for CASRALAGGSDTQYF.

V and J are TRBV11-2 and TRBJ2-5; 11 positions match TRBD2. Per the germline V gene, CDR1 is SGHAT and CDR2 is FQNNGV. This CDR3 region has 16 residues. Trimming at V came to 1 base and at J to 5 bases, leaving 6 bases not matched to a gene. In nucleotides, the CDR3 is TGTGCCAGCAGCTTAGGTGAAACTAGCGGGAGTGAGACCCAGTACTTC. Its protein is CASSLGETSGSETQYF. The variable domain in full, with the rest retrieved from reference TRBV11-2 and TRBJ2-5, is EAGVAQSPRYKIIEKRQSVAFWCNPISGHATLYWYQQILGQGPKLLIQFQNNGVVDDSQLPKDRFSAERLKGVDSTLKIQPAKLEDSAVYLCASSLGETSGSETQYFGPGTRLLVL.

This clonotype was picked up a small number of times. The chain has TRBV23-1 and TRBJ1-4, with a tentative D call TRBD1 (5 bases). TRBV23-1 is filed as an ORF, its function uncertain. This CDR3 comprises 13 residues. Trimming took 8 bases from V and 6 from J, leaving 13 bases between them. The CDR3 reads CASGWRGHEKLFF. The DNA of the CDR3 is TGCGCCAGCGGATGGAGGGGACATGAAAAACTGTTTTTT.

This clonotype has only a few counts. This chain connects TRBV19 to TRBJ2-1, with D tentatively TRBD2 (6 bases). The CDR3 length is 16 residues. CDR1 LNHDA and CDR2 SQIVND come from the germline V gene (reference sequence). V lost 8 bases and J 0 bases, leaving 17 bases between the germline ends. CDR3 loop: CASAGSGASSYNEQFF. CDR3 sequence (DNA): TGTGCCAGTGCCGGGAGTGGCGCCAGCTCCTACAATGAGCAGTTCTTC.

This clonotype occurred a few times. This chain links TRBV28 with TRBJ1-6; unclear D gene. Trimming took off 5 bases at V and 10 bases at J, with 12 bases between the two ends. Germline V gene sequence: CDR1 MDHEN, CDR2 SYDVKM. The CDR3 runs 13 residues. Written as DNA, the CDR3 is TGTGCCAGCAGTCCGCCCTCATGGTCACCCCTCCACTTT. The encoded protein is CASSPPSWSPLHF.

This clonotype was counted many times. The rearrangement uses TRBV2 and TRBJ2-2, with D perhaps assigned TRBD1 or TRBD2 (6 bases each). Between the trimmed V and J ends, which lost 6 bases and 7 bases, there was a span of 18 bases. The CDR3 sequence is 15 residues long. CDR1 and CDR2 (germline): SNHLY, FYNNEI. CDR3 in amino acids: CASRGGAGKSGELFF. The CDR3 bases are TGTGCCAGCAGGGGGGGCGCCGGGAAGAGCGGGGAGCTGTTTTTT.

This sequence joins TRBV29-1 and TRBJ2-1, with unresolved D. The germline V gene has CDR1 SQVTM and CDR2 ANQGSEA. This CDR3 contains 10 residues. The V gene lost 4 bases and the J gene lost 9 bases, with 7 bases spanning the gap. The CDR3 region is CSVGGGEQFF. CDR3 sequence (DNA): TGCAGCGTTGGAGGTGGTGAGCAGTTCTTC.

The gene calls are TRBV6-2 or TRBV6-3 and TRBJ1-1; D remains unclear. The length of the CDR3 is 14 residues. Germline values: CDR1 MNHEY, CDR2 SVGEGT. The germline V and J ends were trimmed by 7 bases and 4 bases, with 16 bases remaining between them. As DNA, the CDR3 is TGTGCCAGCACCGTACCGGGCCCCAGCACTGAAGCTTTCTTT. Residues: CASTVPGPSTEAFF.

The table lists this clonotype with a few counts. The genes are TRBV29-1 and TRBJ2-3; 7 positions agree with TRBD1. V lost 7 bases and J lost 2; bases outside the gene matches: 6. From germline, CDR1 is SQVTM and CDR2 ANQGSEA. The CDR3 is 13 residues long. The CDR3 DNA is TGCAGCGGGGTGACAGGGCTCACAGATACGCAGTATTTT. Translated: CSGVTGLTDTQYF.

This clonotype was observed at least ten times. CDR3 loop: CASSVGTEAFF. The CDR3 nucleotides read TGTGCCAGCAGTGTGGGCACTGAAGCTTTCTTT. The chain combines TRBV2 with TRBJ1-1; D unclear. Germline lookup yields CDR1 SNHLY and CDR2 FYNNEI. The CDR3 runs 11 residues. Trimming took off 4 bases at V and 4 bases at J, with 4 bases between the two ends.

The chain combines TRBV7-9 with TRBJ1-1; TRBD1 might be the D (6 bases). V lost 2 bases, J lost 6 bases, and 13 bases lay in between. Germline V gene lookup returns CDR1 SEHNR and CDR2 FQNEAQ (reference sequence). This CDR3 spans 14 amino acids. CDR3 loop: CASSLRQERPEAFF. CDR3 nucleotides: TGTGCCAGCAGCTTAAGACAGGAGAGACCTGAAGCTTTCTTT.

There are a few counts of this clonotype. The CDR3 protein is CASSPEDRETQYF. The CDR3 DNA sequence: TGTGCCAGCAGCCCAGAGGATAGAGAGACCCAGTACTTC. The gene calls are TRBV7-9 and TRBJ2-5; the D is unclear. The CDR3 is 13 residues long. The germline V and J ends were trimmed by 5 bases and 4 bases, with 11 bases remaining between them. Germline CDR1 SEHNR, CDR2 FQNEAQ (reference sequence).

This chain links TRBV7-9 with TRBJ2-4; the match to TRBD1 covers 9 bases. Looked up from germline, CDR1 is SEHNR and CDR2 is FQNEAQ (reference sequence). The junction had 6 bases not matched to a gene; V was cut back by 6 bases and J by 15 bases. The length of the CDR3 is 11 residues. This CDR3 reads CASRAQGAVYF. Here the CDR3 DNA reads TGTGCCAGCAGGGCACAGGGGGCGGTGTACTTC.

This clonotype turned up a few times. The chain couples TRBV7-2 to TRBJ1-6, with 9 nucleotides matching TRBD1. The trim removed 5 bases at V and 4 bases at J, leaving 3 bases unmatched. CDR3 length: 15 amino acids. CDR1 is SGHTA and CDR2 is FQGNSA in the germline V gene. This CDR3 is CASSVGQGYNSPLHF. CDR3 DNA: TGTGCCAGCAGCGTGGGACAGGGATATAATTCACCCCTCCACTTT.

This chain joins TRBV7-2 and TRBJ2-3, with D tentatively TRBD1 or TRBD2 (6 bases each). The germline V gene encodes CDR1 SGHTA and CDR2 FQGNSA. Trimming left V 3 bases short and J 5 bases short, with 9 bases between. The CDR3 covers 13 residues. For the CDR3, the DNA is TGTGCCAGCAGCTTGGGGGGCTTAGATACGCAGTATTTT. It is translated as CASSLGGLDTQYF.